Presented here are 30 T cell receptor beta chains from one specimen sequenced in a study of blood T cell repertoires in COVID-19 (dated by TCRdb to 2018 to 2020). Library preparation was by the immunoSEQ multiplex PCR assay. This is the immuneACCESS table as TCRdb keeps it, with only in-frame sequences that have V and J called. A part of the clones is gone; compared with another copy, unresolved V genes explain less than half, and the rest is unexplained. This sample comprises some 57,000 clones, about 79% of them detected only once. The ten largest account for roughly 12% of the sample. The sample consisted of peripheral blood. The receptors stem from an elderly man with COVID-19, enrolled during active disease.

V and J are TRBV7-2 and TRBJ2-2; the match to TRBD2 covers 16 bases. V gave up 5 bases and J gave up 8 bases; unmatched junction bases: 11. The CDR3 has 18 residues. The germline CDR1 and CDR2 sequences are SGHTA and FQGNSA. CDR3 residues: CASSPGQGLAGGRGELFF. The DNA of the CDR3 is TGTGCCAGCAGCCCCGGACAGGGACTAGCGGGGGGGCGTGGGGAGCTGTTTTTT.

This clone was detected a few times. The chain employs TRBV19 and TRBJ1-1, with no clear D. The CDR3 length is 14 residues. Germline CDR1 reads LNHDA; CDR2 reads SQIVND (reference sequence). The V end lost 1 base, the J end lost 4 bases, and 10 bases lay between the germline ends. CDR3 bases: TGTGCCAGTAGTATAGGAACAGCTACCACTGAAGCTTTCTTT. Translated: CASSIGTATTEAFF.

This clone was seen once. The chain links TRBV7-3 to TRBJ2-3; 11 nucleotides line up with TRBD2. V gave up 4 bases and J gave up 3 bases; unmatched junction bases: 6. Germline V gene data show CDR1 as SGHTA and CDR2 as FQGTGA. This CDR3 has 16 residues. CDR3 residues: CASSYLAGGATDTQYF. For the CDR3, the DNA is TGTGCCAGCAGCTACCTAGCGGGGGGCGCGACAGATACGCAGTATTTT.

The V gene is TRBV5-8, the J gene TRBJ1-6; 9 bases line up with TRBD1. This CDR3 has 16 residues. The germline V gene has CDR1 SGHTS and CDR2 YDEGEE. V trimming: 6 bases; J trimming: 8 bases; junction bases outside the gene matches: 12. This CDR3 is CASIRVLTGGYSPLHF. CDR3 coding DNA: TGTGCCAGCATCCGGGTACTGACAGGGGGTTATTCACCCCTCCACTTT.

The V call is TRBV6-5, the J call TRBJ1-2; no reliable D call. The germline V and J ends were trimmed by 8 bases and 5 bases, with 21 bases remaining between them. CDR1 and CDR2 from the germline V gene are MNHEY and SVGAGI. The CDR3 has 15 residues. The CDR3 DNA follows: TGTGCCAGCGCCTCCGTGGAGACGTTGTCGTATGGCTACACCTTC. Residues: CASASVETLSYGYTF.

This chain connects TRBV20-1 to TRBJ1-1; D is unresolved. Trimming removed 3 bases from V and 4 bases from J, with 6 bases in between. CDR3 length equals 11 residues. Germline V gives CDR1 DFQATT, CDR2 SNEGSKA (reference sequence). CDR3 sequence (DNA): TGCAGTGCTAGGGAGGTCACTGAAGCTTTCTTT. Amino acid sequence: CSAREVTEAFF.

This clone was counted a single time. The rearrangement links TRBV7-7 to TRBJ1-1; D not certain. V dropped 8 bases and J dropped 4 bases, with 17 bases sitting between them. The CDR3 has 14 residues. The V gene's germline CDR1 is SSHAT and CDR2 FNYEAQ (reference sequence). CDR3 bases: TGTGCCAGCGTTGGGCTTCTCATCCGCACTGAAGCTTTCTTT. Translation gives CASVGLLIRTEAFF. Full variable domain (rest looked up from reference TRBV7-7 and TRBJ1-1): GAGVSQSPRYKVTKRGQDVTLRCDPISSHATLYWYQQALGQGPEFLTYFNYEAQPDKSGLPSDRFSAERPEGSISTLTIQRTEQRDSAMYRCASVGLLIRTEAFFGQGTRLTVV.

CDR3 region: CASRQTGGNEKLFF. The CDR3 DNA follows: TGTGCCAGCAGACAGACAGGGGGCAATGAAAAACTGTTTTTT. The V and J genes are TRBV7-9 and TRBJ1-4; TRBD1 matches 10 bases. CDR3 length: 14 residues. V dropped 6 bases and J dropped 5; count of bases not matched to a gene: 3. Germline loops: CDR1 SEHNR, CDR2 FQNEAQ (reference sequence).

In DNA, the CDR3 is TGTGCCACCCAAAGAGGCCGGGGAGAGACCCAGTACTTC. Its translation: CATQRGRGETQYF. The V gene is TRBV15, the J gene TRBJ2-5; tentative D call: TRBD2 (5 bases). From germline, CDR1 is LNHNV and CDR2 YYDKDF (reference sequence). This CDR3 has 13 amino acids. V was clipped by 8 bases and J by 4 bases, with 14 bases between them.

The chain links TRBV5-4 to TRBJ2-7; 7 positions match TRBD2. There are 15 residues in the CDR3. The J segment lost 2 bases and the V segment lost 4 bases, leaving 9 bases of the junction unmatched. The germline CDR1 and CDR2 sequences are SGHNT and YYREEE (reference sequence). The CDR3 region is CASSQGLEGTYEQYF. DNA of the CDR3: TGTGCCAGCAGCCAAGGACTAGAGGGGACCTACGAGCAGTACTTC.

This clone has just one count. The rearrangement joins TRBV7-8 to TRBJ1-1, with a weak D call TRBD1 (6 bases). The V end lost 7 bases, the J end lost 6 bases, and 18 bases lay between the germline ends. The CDR3 spans 14 residues. The germline gives CDR1 SGHVS, CDR2 FQNEAQ. The CDR3 DNA sequence: TGTGCCAGCATCAAAAGGGGGGGAGGGGCTGAAGCTTTCTTT. The encoded protein is CASIKRGGGAEAFF.

The V and J genes are TRBV11-2 and TRBJ1-1; 10 bases match TRBD1. The V gene's germline CDR1 is SGHAT and CDR2 FQNNGV. The CDR3 sequence is 16 residues long. The junction had 12 bases not matched to a gene; V was cut back by 5 bases and J by 6 bases. The CDR3 region is CASSPGTGASSAEAFF. The CDR3, as DNA: TGTGCCAGCAGCCCCGGGACAGGGGCATCCTCAGCTGAAGCTTTCTTT.

The table lists this clone with a count of one. The rearrangement uses TRBV7-9 and TRBJ1-4; tentative D call: TRBD1 (5 bases). The CDR3 totals 17 residues. Germline values: CDR1 SEHNR, CDR2 FQNEAQ (reference sequence). The germline V and J ends were trimmed by 5 bases and 0 bases, with 16 bases remaining between them. CDR3 residues: CASSRGTGPTTNEKLFF. CDR3 in DNA: TGTGCCAGCAGCCGAGGTACAGGACCAACAACTAATGAAAAACTGTTTTTT.

The chain combines TRBV7-2 with TRBJ2-7; D might be TRBD1 (6 bases). The CDR3 covers 15 residues. Germline V CDR1 and CDR2: SGHTA, FQGNSA. V was shortened by 5 bases and J by 9 bases, with 23 bases between the two germline ends. The CDR3 protein is CASSIYQTGPNWQYF. The CDR3 bases are TGTGCCAGCAGCATCTATCAGACAGGCCCAAACTGGCAGTACTTC.

The genes are TRBV6-5 and TRBJ2-7; D possibly corresponds to TRBD1 (7 bases). The CDR3 is 11 amino acids. Trimming removed 10 bases at V and 7 bases at J, with 14 bases between. Germline CDR1 is MNHEY and CDR2 is SVGAGI. Here the CDR3 DNA reads TGTGCCACCCGCGGGGACAGTGAGCAGTACTTC. It encodes CATRGDSEQYF.

The J gene is TRBJ2-1, the V gene TRBV9; 12 nucleotides line up with TRBD2. Per the germline V gene, CDR1 is SGDLS and CDR2 is YYNGEE. V was pared by 4 bases and J by 3 bases, with 2 bases of the junction left unmatched. CDR3 length: 15 amino acids. This chain's CDR3 is CASSPTSGSYNEQFF. CDR3 bases: TGTGCCAGCAGCCCGACTAGCGGGAGCTACAATGAGCAGTTCTTC. The complete variable domain, with remaining parts taken from reference TRBV9 and TRBJ2-1, reads DSGVTQTPKHLITATGQRVTLRCSPRSGDLSVYWYQQSLDQGLQFLIQYYNGEERAKGNILERFSAQQFPDLHSELNLSSLELGDSALYFCASSPTSGSYNEQFFGPGTRLTVL.

This rearrangement joins TRBV29-1 to TRBJ1-1; 12 bases fit TRBD1. Unmatched junction bases numbered 1, after V lost 6 bases and J lost 5 bases. The germline V gene encodes CDR1 SQVTM and CDR2 ANQGSEA. The CDR3 loop spans 12 amino acids. The CDR3 here is CSVGQGATEAFF. The CDR3, as DNA: TGCAGCGTGGGACAGGGGGCGACTGAAGCTTTCTTT.

The gene calls are TRBV3-1 (or the pseudogene TRBV3-2) and TRBJ1-5; the match to TRBD1 covers 9 bases. V dropped 4 bases and J dropped 7; count of bases not matched to a gene: 5. Germline V CDR1 and CDR2: LGHDT, YNNKEL (reference sequence). The CDR3 is 14 residues long. CDR3 DNA sequence: TGTGCCAGCAGCCCGGGACAGGGAGTCCAGCCCCAGCATTTT. This codes for CASSPGQGVQPQHF.

This clone appeared a few times. The chain has TRBV5-1 and TRBJ1-2; possibly TRBD1 for D (6 bases). Trimming cost V 0 bases and J 2 bases, with 11 bases left between them. This CDR3 has 15 residues. Per the germline V gene, CDR1 is SGHRS and CDR2 is YFSETQ. The CDR3 region has the DNA TGCGCCAGCAGCTTGGCAACAGGGCAGAACTATGGCTACACCTTC. This gives the protein CASSLATGQNYGYTF.

The genes are TRBV5-4 and TRBJ1-5; 7 bases match TRBD1. Germline V lookup: CDR1 SGHNT, CDR2 YYREEE (reference sequence). The ends lost 4 bases at V and 10 bases at J; junction bases unmatched: 8. The CDR3 is made up of 13 amino acids. The CDR3 DNA sequence: TGTGCCAGCAGCGGGGACAGTTCAGGCCCCCAGCATTTT. As protein: CASSGDSSGPQHF.

The table lists this clone with a few counts. The V and J genes are TRBV7-8 and TRBJ1-4; possible D gene TRBD1, 5 bases. Trimming cost V 1 base and J 8 bases, with 11 bases left between them. Germline CDR1 is SGHVS and CDR2 is FQNEAQ. The CDR3 has 14 residues. The DNA for the CDR3 is TGTGCCAGCAGCTTAGGCAGGGCGGAAGAAAAACTGTTTTTT. The encoded protein is CASSLGRAEEKLFF.

V and J are TRBV5-1 and TRBJ1-1; the D gene is possibly TRBD1 (5 bases). Germline V gene sequence: CDR1 SGHRS, CDR2 YFSETQ. The CDR3 runs to 14 residues. V dropped 4 bases and J dropped 4 bases, with 14 bases sitting between them. The CDR3 region is CASSQLAGGTEAFF. CDR3 in DNA: TGCGCCAGCAGCCAGTTGGCGGGGGGCACTGAAGCTTTCTTT.

The rearrangement links TRBV11-2 to TRBJ2-1; 7 nucleotides line up with TRBD1. Germline values: CDR1 SGHAT, CDR2 FQNNGV. The V and J ends lost 1 base and 1 base, in that order; junction bases with no gene match: 10. CDR3 length: 18 amino acids. CDR3 sequence: CASSLGGYETGSYNEQFF. For the CDR3, the DNA is TGTGCCAGCAGCTTAGGGGGATACGAGACAGGGTCCTACAATGAGCAGTTCTTC.

This clone was recorded once. The V gene is TRBV11-2, the J gene TRBJ1-1, with TRBD1 as a possible D gene (6 bases). Germline V lookup: CDR1 SGHAT, CDR2 FQNNGV. There are 15 residues in the CDR3. V lost 5 bases, J lost 4 bases, and 17 bases lay in between. The CDR3 spells CASSTTLGGATEAFF. CDR3 bases: TGTGCCAGCAGCACCACACTTGGGGGGGCCACTGAAGCTTTCTTT.

In this sample, this clone turned up a few times. This chain joins TRBV14 and TRBJ2-1, with 15 positions matching TRBD2. The germline V gene has CDR1 SGHDN and CDR2 FVKESK. V lost 6 bases to trimming and J lost 4 bases; unmatched junction nucleotides: 4. This CDR3 has 16 amino acids. The CDR3 sequence: CASRQGLAGGYNEQFF. CDR3 sequence (DNA): TGTGCCAGCAGACAGGGACTAGCGGGAGGTTACAATGAGCAGTTCTTC.

V is TRBV3-1 (or the pseudogene TRBV3-2) and J is TRBJ2-3, with 12 positions matching TRBD2. The CDR3 is 17 amino acids. Per the germline V gene, CDR1 is LGHDT and CDR2 is YNNKEL (reference sequence). The trim removed 1 base at V and 4 bases at J, leaving 6 bases unmatched. The CDR3 coding sequence is TGTGCCAGCAGCCAAGCTCGACTAGCGGGAGACCCAGATACGCAGTATTTT. This codes for CASSQARLAGDPDTQYF.

The chain recombines TRBV5-1 with TRBJ2-1, with 8 nucleotides matching TRBD2. The J segment lost 0 bases and the V segment lost 0 bases, leaving 5 bases of the junction unmatched. This CDR3 comprises 17 residues. Germline loops: CDR1 SGHRS, CDR2 YFSETQ. The CDR3 loop is CASSLVRGGNSYNEQFF. The CDR3 coding sequence is TGCGCCAGCAGCTTGGTACGCGGGGGGAACTCCTACAATGAGCAGTTCTTC.

The V and J genes are TRBV6-5 and TRBJ1-2, with TRBD1 identical over 7 bases. J lost 8 bases, V lost 6 bases, and 6 bases had no gene match. CDR1 and CDR2 from the germline V gene are MNHEY and SVGAGI. This CDR3 comprises 12 residues. Written as DNA, the CDR3 is TGTGCCAGCAGCCAGGGGGAAATCGGCTACACCTTC. Its translation is CASSQGEIGYTF.

The chain uses TRBV3-1 (or the pseudogene TRBV3-2) and TRBJ2-3; no definite D call. V was pared by 1 base and J by 3 bases, with 11 bases between. The CDR3 totals 15 residues. Germline lookup yields CDR1 LGHDT and CDR2 YNNKEL (reference sequence). Here the CDR3 reads CASSQVRPETDTQYF. The CDR3 nucleotides are TGTGCCAGCAGCCAAGTCCGCCCAGAAACAGATACGCAGTATTTT.

The chain is built from TRBV18 and TRBJ1-2; perhaps TRBD1 as D (6 bases). Trimming shortened V by 3 bases and J by 2 bases, and 13 bases separated the two germline ends. The CDR3 sequence is 15 residues long. Germline V gene data show CDR1 as KGHSH and CDR2 as LQKENI. The CDR3 nucleotides are TGTGCCAGCTCACCGGGCAAAGGGGGAAACTATGGCTACACCTTC. Its translation: CASSPGKGGNYGYTF.